This T cell receptor (beta chain) stems from a study of OX40 agonist ivuxolimab in advanced cancers. Some clones are missing from TCRdb's copy, which holds only in-frame ones; the method was immunoSEQ multiplex PCR. The top ten hold 10% to 15% of the sample, which has approximately 76,000 clones, approximately 91% seen once. This clone was detected only once. Because the CDR3's place on the DNA is in doubt, the DNA is left out and the CDR3 is given as listed by TCRdb. Patients were ineligible given autoimmune disease history or systemic immunosuppression. The specimen was CD4+ or CD8+ T cells sorted from blood, collected in a trial of the OX40 agonist ivuxolimab. The sequence was collected from an adult with an advanced solid tumor such as melanoma, head and neck, liver or kidney cancer.

The CDR3 here is CASSLFLFSTRQYF. The genes are TRBV19 and TRBJ2-7; TRBD2 is taken as the D call from the table, unchecked against the DNA. Per germline, CDR1 LNHDA and CDR2 SQIVND (reference sequence). The length of the CDR3 is 14 amino acids, counting both ends.